Below, 32 T cell receptor beta chains from the same sample are listed, as sequenced in a study of identical twins. TCRdb called the 5' RACE reads again in MiXCR, with one record for every CDR3 protein. The sample lists approximately 600,000 distinct CDR3 sequences, just over 7% occurring once. These records were also assigned to another study, of yellow fever vaccine responses in identical twins.

The sample was PBMCs. The receptors shown here come from a woman aged 18 to 35 in good health.

This clonotype was counted between two and nine times. This chain links TRBV10-3 with TRBJ1-5; D is unclear. This CDR3 region has 13 residues. Trimming stripped 6 bases from V and 1 base from J, with 7 bases between. Germline CDR1 is ENHRY and CDR2 is SYGVKD. CDR3 sequence reads: CAIRDGSNQPQHF. Here the CDR3 DNA reads TGTGCCATCAGAGACGGGAGCAATCAGCCCCAGCATTTT.

This clonotype was seen a handful of times. This chain connects TRBV2 to TRBJ2-2; D gene unclear. CDR3 length: 15 amino acids. Trimming took 4 bases from V and 6 from J, leaving 15 bases between them. Looked up from germline, CDR1 is SNHLY and CDR2 is FYNNEI. The CDR3 DNA follows: TGTGCCAGCAGTGGGGGTGGTGTGCATGCCGGGGAGCTGTTTTTT. This gives the protein CASSGGGVHAGELFF.

This clonotype was counted ten times or more. The chain employs TRBV20-1 and TRBJ1-2, with D possibly TRBD1 on 5 matching bases. With 3 bases removed from V and 5 bases from J, the gap between germline ends came to 16 bases. CDR1 and CDR2 (germline): DFQATT, SNEGSKA (reference sequence). The CDR3 consists of 14 residues. CDR3 sequence: CSASTTGGTYGYTF. The CDR3 bases are TGCAGTGCTAGCACTACCGGGGGAACTTATGGCTACACCTTC.

CDR3 residues: CASSVSLSSYNEQFF. Here the CDR3 DNA reads TGTGCCAGCAGCGTATCCCTAAGCTCCTACAATGAGCAGTTCTTC. This chain links TRBV9 with TRBJ2-1; no firm D call. The V gene lost 1 base and the J gene lost 0 bases, with 8 bases spanning the gap. This CDR3 region has 15 residues. The germline V gene encodes CDR1 SGDLS and CDR2 YYNGEE.

In its sample, this clonotype was seen many times. The rearrangement joins TRBV12-3 or TRBV12-4 to TRBJ1-1; TRBD1 is a possible D gene (5 bases). V lost 2 bases to trimming and J lost 0 bases, with 10 bases between them. The CDR3 extends over 15 amino acids. This chain's CDR3 is CASSLRGVVNTEAFF. CDR3 nucleotides: TGTGCCAGCAGTTTACGGGGGGTGGTGAACACTGAAGCTTTCTTT.

This clonotype has more than one count but fewer than ten. The V and J genes are TRBV12-3 or TRBV12-4 and TRBJ1-1; a weak D match, TRBD1 (6 bases). V was pared by 5 bases and J by 3 bases, with 13 bases between. The CDR3 consists of 14 residues. This CDR3 reads CASSPQGFDTEAFF. The CDR3 coding sequence is TGTGCCAGCAGTCCACAGGGTTTTGACACTGAAGCTTTCTTT.

Comments on this clonotype: One end of the junction is discordant with germline, which a read error may explain. The chain couples TRBV7-9 to TRBJ1-3; D gene uncertain. Germline CDR1 SEHNR, CDR2 FQNEAQ (reference sequence). The CDR3 spans 10 residues. The CDR3 sequence is CASSYYAEDF. CDR3 bases: TGTGCCAGCAGCTACTACGCAGAGGATTTT.

J is TRBJ1-2 and V is TRBV3-1; TRBD1 is a possible D gene (6 bases). V shed 0 bases and J shed 2 bases, with 13 bases lying between them. The CDR3 totals 16 residues. CDR1 is LGHDT and CDR2 is YNNKEL in the germline V gene (reference sequence). In DNA form, the CDR3 reads TGTGCCAGCAGCCAAGATCTAGGGGGGCTGAACTATGGCTACACCTTC. It is translated as CASSQDLGGLNYGYTF.

The chain links TRBV20-1 to TRBJ1-1; D is unresolved. The V gene's germline CDR1 is DFQATT and CDR2 SNEGSKA (reference sequence). The CDR3 is made up of 14 amino acids. V was pared by 0 bases and J by 1 base, with 9 bases between. This CDR3 reads CSARDPIKNTEAFF. As DNA, the CDR3 is TGCAGTGCTAGAGACCCAATTAAGAACACTGAAGCTTTCTTT.

This clonotype occurred a few times. The V gene is TRBV5-6, the J gene TRBJ1-1; 7 positions agree with TRBD1. CDR1 and CDR2 from the germline V gene are SGHDT and YYEEEE. The CDR3 covers 15 residues. V lost 1 base to trimming and J lost 8 bases; unmatched junction nucleotides: 11. CDR3 nucleotide sequence: TGTGCCAGCAGCTTGCAAGACAGGGTTGGCCCCGAAGCTTTCTTT. Amino acid sequence: CASSLQDRVGPEAFF. Filled out from reference TRBV5-6 and TRBJ1-1, the complete variable domain reads DAGVTQSPTHLIKTRGQQVTLRCSPKSGHDTVSWYQQALGQGPQFIFQYYEEEERQRGNFPDRFSGHQFPNYSSELNVNALLLGDSALYLCASSLQDRVGPEAFFGQGTRLTVV.

Only a few counts were recorded for this clonotype. The chain recombines TRBV5-1 with TRBJ2-2; no clear D. Trimming pared 5 bases from V and 4 bases from J, leaving 9 bases between. Germline V lookup: CDR1 SGHRS, CDR2 YFSETQ. This CDR3 has 13 residues. Here the CDR3 reads CASRGRSTGELFF. CDR3 sequence (DNA): TGCGCCAGCAGGGGTAGATCCACCGGGGAGCTGTTTTTT.

This clonotype was seen a handful of times. The chain combines TRBV10-3 with TRBJ1-2, with 8 bases lining up with TRBD1. The junction had 6 bases not matched to a gene; V was cut back by 7 bases and J by 8 bases. CDR3 length equals 12 residues. Germline-derived CDR1 and CDR2 are ENHRY and SYGVKD. This CDR3 is CAIMQGAGGYTF. CDR3 nucleotides: TGTGCCATCATGCAGGGGGCAGGGGGCTACACCTTC.

The J gene is TRBJ2-5, the V gene TRBV12-3 or TRBV12-4; 7 bases fit TRBD1. The CDR3 is 15 residues long. Unmatched junction bases numbered 10, after V lost 5 bases and J lost 4 bases. The CDR3 region has the DNA TGTGCCAGCAGTCTCACCAGGGGGTTGATAGAGACCCAGTACTTC. It specifies CASSLTRGLIETQYF.

The rearrangement links TRBV20-1 to TRBJ1-5, with D unresolved. With 1 base removed from V and 9 bases from J, the gap between germline ends came to 22 bases. This CDR3 region has 16 residues. CDR1 and CDR2 (germline): DFQATT, SNEGSKA (reference sequence). The CDR3 DNA reads as TGCAGTGCTAGAGGCGAGAAGACGGACCTTCAACGGCCCCAGCATTTT. This translates into CSARGEKTDLQRPQHF.

This clonotype was found a few times. The rearrangement joins TRBV3-1 to TRBJ2-1; 13 positions match TRBD2. This CDR3 contains 17 residues. Germline V gene lookup returns CDR1 LGHDT and CDR2 YNNKEL (reference sequence). V was pared by 4 bases and J by 6 bases, with 9 bases of the junction left unmatched. The DNA of the CDR3 is TGTGCCAGCAGCCTCGGACTAGCGGGAGCATTGGGCAATGAGCAGTTCTTC. Translated, it gives CASSLGLAGALGNEQFF.

This clonotype occurred a few times. This chain links TRBV12-3 or TRBV12-4 with TRBJ2-1, with 8 bases aligning to TRBD1. V lost 7 bases, J lost 12 bases, and 17 bases stayed unmatched. The CDR3 runs 15 residues. In DNA, the CDR3 is TGTGCCAGCACCGCAGGGGGCGGGACAGCTCGGGGGCAGTTCTTC. It is translated as CASTAGGGTARGQFF.

This rearrangement joins TRBV28 to TRBJ1-6; D is possibly TRBD1 (5 bases). The length of the CDR3 is 18 residues. Germline-derived CDR1 and CDR2 are MDHEN and SYDVKM. With 3 bases removed from V and 0 bases from J, the gap between germline ends came to 15 bases. The CDR3 reads CASSFGGAESSYNSPLHF. DNA of the CDR3: TGTGCCAGCAGTTTTGGCGGGGCAGAGAGCTCCTATAATTCACCCCTCCACTTT.

This clonotype appeared a few times. The CDR3 here is CSARGARGVDTQYF. DNA for the CDR3: TGCAGTGCTAGAGGGGCCAGGGGAGTAGATACGCAGTATTTT. V gene TRBV20-1 combines with J gene TRBJ2-3, with D possibly being TRBD1 (6 bases). CDR1 and CDR2 from the germline V gene are DFQATT and SNEGSKA (reference sequence). V lost 1 base and J lost 5, with 13 bases in between. CDR3 length: 14 amino acids.

This clonotype was counted ten times or more. The V and J genes are TRBV2 and TRBJ2-1; tentatively, D is TRBD1 (5 bases). Per germline, CDR1 SNHLY and CDR2 FYNNEI. V was trimmed by 7 bases and J by 2 bases, leaving 9 bases between them. The CDR3 consists of 13 residues. CDR3 coding DNA: TGTGCCAGCAAAGGCAGGGCCTACAATGAGCAGTTCTTC. Its protein is CASKGRAYNEQFF.

The V call is TRBV7-3, the J call TRBJ1-6, with D hard to call. From germline, CDR1 is SGHTA and CDR2 FQGTGA. The CDR3 is made up of 14 amino acids. Deletions cut 3 bases from V and 9 bases from J, with 12 bases between. The CDR3 protein is CASSLEVTGSPLHF. CDR3 in DNA: TGTGCCAGCAGCTTGGAAGTCACTGGTTCACCCCTCCACTTT.

This clonotype was recorded many times. The gene calls are TRBV7-9 and TRBJ2-3; D unresolved. The CDR3 runs to 12 residues. The germline gives CDR1 SEHNR, CDR2 FQNEAQ (reference sequence). Trimming took off 5 bases at V and 4 bases at J, with 7 bases between the two ends. CDR3 sequence: CASSKDPDTQYF. The CDR3 nucleotides are TGTGCCAGCAGCAAGGACCCAGATACGCAGTATTTT. Complete variable domain (other parts from reference TRBV7-9 and TRBJ2-3): DTGVSQNPRHKITKRGQNVTFRCDPISEHNRLYWYRQTLGQGPEFLTYFQNEAQLEKSRLLSDRFSAERPKGSFSTLEIQRTEQGDSAMYLCASSKDPDTQYFGPGTRLTVL.

There are many counts of this clonotype. The rearrangement joins TRBV7-6 to TRBJ1-4, with TRBD1 identical over 7 bases. J was trimmed by 1 base and V by 1 base; bases with no gene match: 6. This CDR3 has 17 amino acids. The V gene's germline CDR1 is SGHVS and CDR2 FNYEAQ. The CDR3 DNA sequence: TGTGCCAGCAGCTTAGAAGGGGGCGAGGGAACTAATGAAAAACTGTTTTTT. Its protein product is CASSLEGGEGTNEKLFF.

The chain employs TRBV5-1 and TRBJ2-3; no clear D. The CDR3 spans 14 residues. Trimming took 1 base from V and 6 from J, leaving 12 bases between them. Germline V CDR1 and CDR2: SGHRS, YFSETQ. As DNA, the CDR3 is TGCGCCAGCAGCTTGTCCCTAGGTATCGATACGCAGTATTTT. This sequence encodes CASSLSLGIDTQYF.

This clonotype was counted a few times. The chain is built from TRBV7-9 and TRBJ2-5; 7 bases match TRBD1. V dropped 10 bases and J dropped 2; count of bases not matched to a gene: 7. Per germline, CDR1 SEHNR and CDR2 FQNEAQ (reference sequence). This CDR3 contains 13 residues. As DNA, the CDR3 is TGTGCCACCGGAACAGGGGAGCAAGAGACCCAGTACTTC. As protein: CATGTGEQETQYF.

In its sample, this clonotype was seen a few times. The chain couples TRBV11-3 to TRBJ2-7; 10 bases align to TRBD1. The germline V gene encodes CDR1 SGHNT and CDR2 YENEEA. J was trimmed by 4 bases and V by 5 bases; bases with no gene match: 8. The CDR3 runs 15 residues. The CDR3 reads CASSHGGTGAYEQYF. The DNA of the CDR3 is TGTGCCAGCAGCCATGGGGGGACAGGGGCTTACGAGCAGTACTTC.

The chain couples TRBV12-3 or TRBV12-4 to TRBJ2-7; D uncertain. The CDR3 totals 15 residues. V was shortened by 4 bases and J by 7 bases, with 20 bases between the two germline ends. CDR3 region: CASSSDPTPMGEQYF. The CDR3 DNA reads TGTGCCAGCAGTTCAGACCCGACTCCTATGGGGGAGCAGTACTTC.

Only a few counts were recorded for this clonotype. The chain is built from TRBV5-1 and TRBJ2-5; TRBD2 matches 7 bases. The CDR3 has 14 residues. V shed 4 bases and J 5 bases; nucleotides not matched to a gene: 8. Germline assignment: CDR1 SGHRS and CDR2 YFSETQ. CDR3 sequence reads: CASSPGLRGETQYF. The CDR3, as DNA: TGCGCCAGCAGCCCGGGACTAAGAGGGGAGACCCAGTACTTC.

This clonotype was detected many times. The J gene is TRBJ1-1, the V gene TRBV13, with D perhaps matching TRBD1 (6 bases). This CDR3 region has 15 residues. V dropped 2 bases and J dropped 3 bases, with 13 bases sitting between them. Germline V lookup: CDR1 PRHDT, CDR2 FYEKMQ (reference sequence). The CDR3 DNA is TGTGCCAGCAGCTTAATGGGGAACAGGGACACTGAAGCTTTCTTT. This encodes CASSLMGNRDTEAFF. Full variable domain (rest looked up from reference TRBV13 and TRBJ1-1): AAGVIQSPRHLIKEKRETATLKCYPIPRHDTVYWYQQGPGQDPQFLISFYEKMQSDKGSIPDRFSAQQFSDYHSELNMSSLELGDSALYFCASSLMGNRDTEAFFGQGTRLTVV.

This clonotype was picked up a small number of times. The chain carries TRBV7-9 and TRBJ1-3; D not certain. The CDR3 sequence is 14 residues long. CDR1 is SEHNR, CDR2 FQNEAQ, per germline (reference sequence). The V end lost 5 bases, the J end lost 3 bases, and 11 bases lay between the germline ends. The CDR3 DNA sequence: TGTGCCAGCAGCCCAGCGTGGGTTGGAAACACCATATATTTT. Residues: CASSPAWVGNTIYF.

This clonotype was seen a handful of times. V and J are TRBV2 and TRBJ1-4; TRBD1 matches at 7 bases. The CDR3 has 16 amino acids. Germline V gene sequence: CDR1 SNHLY, CDR2 FYNNEI. The junction had 10 bases not matched to a gene; V was cut back by 1 base and J by 8 bases. CDR3 sequence: CASSEVAGGPEEKLFF. The CDR3 nucleotides read TGTGCCAGCAGTGAAGTGGCAGGGGGACCCGAAGAAAAACTGTTTTTT.

This clonotype has at least ten counts. DNA of the CDR3: TGCGCCAGCAGCCCCGGCGGGGGCGACTCCTACGAGCAGTACTTC. As protein: CASSPGGGDSYEQYF. The V and J genes are TRBV5-1 and TRBJ2-7; D possibly corresponds to TRBD2 (7 bases). Germline CDR1 SGHRS, CDR2 YFSETQ. The CDR3 totals 15 residues. Trimming left V 4 bases short and J 0 bases short, with 14 bases between.

The chain uses TRBV28 and TRBJ1-1; TRBD1 is a possible D gene (5 bases). Germline CDR1 reads MDHEN; CDR2 reads SYDVKM. V was cut by 2 bases and J by 5 bases, with 12 bases left in between. This CDR3 is built from 14 residues. CDR3 coding DNA: TGTGCCAGCAGTTTAATTGGGGCCATAACTGAAGCTTTCTTT. Its protein is CASSLIGAITEAFF.